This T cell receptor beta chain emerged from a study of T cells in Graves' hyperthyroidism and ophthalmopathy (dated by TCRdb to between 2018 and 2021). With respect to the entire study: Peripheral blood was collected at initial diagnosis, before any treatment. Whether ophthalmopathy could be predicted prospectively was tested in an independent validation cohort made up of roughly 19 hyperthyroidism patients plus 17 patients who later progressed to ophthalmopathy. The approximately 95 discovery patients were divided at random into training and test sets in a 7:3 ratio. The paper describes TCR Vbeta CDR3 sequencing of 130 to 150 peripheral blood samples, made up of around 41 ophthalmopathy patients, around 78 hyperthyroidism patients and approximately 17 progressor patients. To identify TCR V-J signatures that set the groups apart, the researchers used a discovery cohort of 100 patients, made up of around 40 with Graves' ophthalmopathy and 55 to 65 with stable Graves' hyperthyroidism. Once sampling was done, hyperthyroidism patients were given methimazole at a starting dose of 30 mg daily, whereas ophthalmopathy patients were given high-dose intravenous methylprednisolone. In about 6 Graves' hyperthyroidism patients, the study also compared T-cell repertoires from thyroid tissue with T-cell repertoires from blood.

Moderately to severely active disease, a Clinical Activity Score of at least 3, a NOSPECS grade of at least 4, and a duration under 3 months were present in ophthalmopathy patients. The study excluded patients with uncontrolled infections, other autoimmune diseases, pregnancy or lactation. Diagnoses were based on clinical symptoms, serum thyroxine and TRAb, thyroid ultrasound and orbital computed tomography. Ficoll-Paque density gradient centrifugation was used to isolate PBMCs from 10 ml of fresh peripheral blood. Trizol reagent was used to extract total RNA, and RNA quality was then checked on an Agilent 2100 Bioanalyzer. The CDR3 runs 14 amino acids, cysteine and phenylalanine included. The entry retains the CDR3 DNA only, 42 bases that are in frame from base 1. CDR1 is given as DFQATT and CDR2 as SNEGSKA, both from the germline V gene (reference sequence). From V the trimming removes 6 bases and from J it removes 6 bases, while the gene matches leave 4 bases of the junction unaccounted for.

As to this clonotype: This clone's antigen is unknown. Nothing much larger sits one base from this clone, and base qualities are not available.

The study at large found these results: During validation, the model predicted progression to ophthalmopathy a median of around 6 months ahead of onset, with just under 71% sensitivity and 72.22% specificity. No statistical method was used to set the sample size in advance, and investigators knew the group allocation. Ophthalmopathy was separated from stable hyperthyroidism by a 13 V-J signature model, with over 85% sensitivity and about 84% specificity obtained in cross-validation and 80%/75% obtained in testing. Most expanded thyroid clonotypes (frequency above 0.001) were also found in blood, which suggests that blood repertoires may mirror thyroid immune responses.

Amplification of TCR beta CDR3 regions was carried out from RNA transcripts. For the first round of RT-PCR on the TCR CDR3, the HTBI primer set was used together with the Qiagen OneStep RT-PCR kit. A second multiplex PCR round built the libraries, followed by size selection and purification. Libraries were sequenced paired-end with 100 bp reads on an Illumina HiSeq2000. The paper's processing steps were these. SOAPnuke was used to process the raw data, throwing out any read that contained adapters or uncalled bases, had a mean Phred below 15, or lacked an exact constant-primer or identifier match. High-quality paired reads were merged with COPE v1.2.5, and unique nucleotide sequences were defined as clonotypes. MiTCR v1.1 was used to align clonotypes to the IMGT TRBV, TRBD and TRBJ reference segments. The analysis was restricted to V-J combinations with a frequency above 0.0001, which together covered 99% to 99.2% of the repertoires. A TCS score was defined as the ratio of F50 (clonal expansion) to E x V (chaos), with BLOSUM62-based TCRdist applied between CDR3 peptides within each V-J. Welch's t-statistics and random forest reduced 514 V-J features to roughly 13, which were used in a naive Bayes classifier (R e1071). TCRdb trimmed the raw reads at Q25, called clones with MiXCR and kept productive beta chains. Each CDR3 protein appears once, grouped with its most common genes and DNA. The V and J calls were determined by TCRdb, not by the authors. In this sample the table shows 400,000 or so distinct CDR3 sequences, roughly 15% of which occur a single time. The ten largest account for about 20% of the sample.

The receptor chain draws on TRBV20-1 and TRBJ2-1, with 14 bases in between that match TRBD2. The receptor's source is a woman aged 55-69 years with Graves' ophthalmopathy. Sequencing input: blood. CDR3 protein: CSAYGTSGSNEQFF. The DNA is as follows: TGCAGTGCGTACGGGACTAGCGGGAGCAATGAGCAGTTCTTC.